This TCR beta chain comes out of a study of blood T cell repertoires in COVID-19. Study at large: Collection of acute and convalescent COVID-19 samples took place in the United States, Italy and Spain. PBMCs, B-cell-depleted T cells, or T cells were the source of the cDNA or gDNA that made up the material.

V lost 8 bases and J lost 8, with 12 bases in between. The CDR3 runs to 11 residues. Authors' data handling: The authors estimated nucleated cell counts from reference gene primer amplification. Sequencing used immunoSEQ multiplex PCR; TCRdb keeps in-frame clones, though not all of them. V and J calls and clone size follow that table, whereas D and trimming were derived from the DNA. The sample shows some 140,000 clones, more than 60% of them seen only once. The clonotype was recovered from a man at least 80 years old with acute or convalescent COVID-19. The sample comprised peripheral blood. The chain has TRBV12-3 or TRBV12-4 and TRBJ1-2; possibly TRBD1 for D (6 bases). Here the CDR3 reads CASWGQSGYTF. CDR3 nucleotides: TGTGCCAGCTGGGGGCAGAGCGGCTACACCTTC.